The 23 T cell receptor beta chains given below trace back to one sample, sequenced in a study of human T cells and chemical hapten exposure (TCRdb year 2021). The time point label corresponds to: patch test 2, 6 weeks after DPC sensitization. The sample's treatment or condition label, in plain terms: therapeutic diphenylcyclopropenone sensitization with weekly scalp DPC. The library came from RACE. Sequencer: NextSeq 500. Clones were called with MiXCR by TCRdb after fastp trimmed the public reads at Q25, and only in-frame beta chains were retained. Each CDR3 protein gets just one entry, which takes the most common genes and DNA from the rows behind it. The sample table records approximately 350,000 distinct CDR3 sequences; nearly 6.5% of these occur just once. The top ten clonotypes cover around 5.6% of the sample. The sample was whole blood, taken in connection with sensitization to the hapten diphenylcyclopropenone (DPC). These receptors all stem from a young woman with alopecia areata. Some clones in this sample may be carry-over from other donors' samples.

This clonotype has a count of ten or more. The chain recombines TRBV7-2 with TRBJ1-5; D is ambiguous. Between the trimmed V and J ends, which lost 1 base and 2 bases, there was a span of 9 bases. CDR1 SGHTA and CDR2 FQGNSA come from the germline V gene. The CDR3 sequence is 15 residues long. CDR3 loop: CASSLGSAGNQPQHF. Here the CDR3 DNA reads TGTGCCAGCAGCTTAGGATCGGCGGGCAATCAGCCCCAGCATTTT.

This clonotype was found a few times. The chain links TRBV12-3 or TRBV12-4 to TRBJ1-2; D unresolved. The CDR3 covers 12 residues. V lost 3 bases and J lost 6, with 8 bases in between. The CDR3, as DNA: TGTGCCAGCAGTTTGGGGTTTCATGGCTACACCTTC. It encodes CASSLGFHGYTF.

This clonotype was found a few times. The chain links TRBV12-3 or TRBV12-4 to TRBJ2-7; 7 bases align to TRBD1. This CDR3 region has 16 residues. Losses at the gene ends were 1 base for V and 2 bases for J; bases not matched to a gene: 8. The CDR3 coding sequence is TGTGCCAGCAGTTTAGGAGGGGGACAGAAGACCTACGAGCAGTACTTC. Amino acid sequence: CASSLGGGQKTYEQYF.

This clonotype was seen only a few times. The chain uses TRBV20-1 and TRBJ2-1; D possibly corresponds to TRBD2 (6 bases). Germline assignment: CDR1 DFQATT and CDR2 SNEGSKA (reference sequence). With 1 base removed from V and 0 bases from J, the gap between germline ends came to 16 bases. There are 17 residues in the CDR3. CDR3 sequence reads: CSARGGPGESSYNEQFF. CDR3 sequence (DNA): TGCAGTGCTAGAGGCGGCCCGGGGGAATCCTCCTACAATGAGCAGTTCTTC.

This clonotype was counted ten times or more. V is TRBV7-2 and J is TRBJ1-6, with TRBD1 as a possible D gene (5 bases). The V gene's germline CDR1 is SGHTA and CDR2 FQGNSA. V was pared by 0 bases and J by 10 bases, with 10 bases between. This CDR3 is 14 amino acids long. CDR3 sequence (DNA): TGTGCCAGCAGCTTAGCCCGACAGTTATCACCCCTCCACTTT. Translated, it gives CASSLARQLSPLHF.

This clonotype turned up a few times. The CDR3 loop is CASSAVGDQPQHF. The DNA for the CDR3 is TGTGCCAGCAGTGCAGTCGGGGATCAGCCCCAGCATTTT. The genes are TRBV12-3 or TRBV12-4 and TRBJ1-5; no definite D call. This CDR3 region has 13 residues. The germline V and J ends were trimmed by 5 bases and 5 bases, with 10 bases remaining between them.

The chain has TRBV2 and TRBJ2-5; no definite D call. CDR3 size: 14 residues. Trimming cost V 1 base and J 2 bases, with 8 bases left between them. Germline V gene sequence: CDR1 SNHLY, CDR2 FYNNEI. CDR3 DNA sequence: TGTGCCAGCAGTGAAGTAATAGAACAAGAGACCCAGTACTTC. This codes for CASSEVIEQETQYF.

The chain employs TRBV29-1 and TRBJ2-3; possibly TRBD1 or TRBD2 for D (5 bases each). CDR1 and CDR2 (germline): SQVTM, ANQGSEA. V was trimmed by 6 bases and J by 2 bases, leaving 12 bases between them. This CDR3 comprises 13 residues. The CDR3 DNA is TGCAGCGTGCCCTTGGGGGTCACAGATACGCAGTATTTT. It encodes CSVPLGVTDTQYF.

The sample holds many counts of this clonotype. This chain uses TRBV25-1 with TRBJ2-6, with 9 bases identical to TRBD1. Germline-derived CDR1 and CDR2 are MGHDK and SYGVNS. V lost 11 bases, J lost 1 base, and 6 bases stayed unmatched. The CDR3 sequence is 15 residues long. Written as DNA, the CDR3 is TGTGCCTCGTTGGGGACAGGGTCTGGGGCCAACGTCCTGACTTTC. Protein product: CASLGTGSGANVLTF.

J is TRBJ2-7 and V is TRBV6-2 or TRBV6-3; TRBD2 is a possible D gene (6 bases). The CDR3 totals 12 residues. Germline CDR1 MNHEY, CDR2 SVGEGT. V was trimmed by 6 bases and J by 5 bases, leaving 11 bases between them. For the CDR3, the DNA is TGTGCCAGCAGCAGACTAGTAAACGAGCAGTACTTC. It yields the protein CASSRLVNEQYF.

A note on this clonotype: It is unclear where the CDR3 begins or ends on the DNA, so no DNA is shown, and the CDR3 is as TCRdb lists it. This sequence joins TRBV21-1 and TRBJ2-3; no DNA check was done on the table's D call, TRBD1. TRBV21-1 counts as a pseudogene. The CDR3 region is 15 residues in length, termini included. The CDR3 here is CASSKVAQGIDTQYF.

The chain uses TRBV4-2 and TRBJ2-1, with no clear D. Trimming took 0 bases from V and 5 from J, leaving 11 bases between them. Germline assignment: CDR1 LGHNA and CDR2 YNFKEQ. CDR3 size: 15 residues. The CDR3 region has the DNA TGTGCCAGCAGCCAAGAGTTCGGCGGCCACAATGAGCAGTTCTTC. The encoded protein is CASSQEFGGHNEQFF.

This clonotype was detected a few times. This chain connects TRBV19 to TRBJ1-1; TRBD1 might be the D (5 bases). The CDR3 length is 14 residues. CDR1 is LNHDA, CDR2 SQIVND, per germline (reference sequence). Trimming took 11 bases from V and 9 from J, leaving 25 bases between them. CDR3 DNA: TGTGCCTCTCCTTCGGGGGGTCTCCCGGGAAAAGCTTTCTTT. This sequence encodes CASPSGGLPGKAFF.

V usage is TRBV28 and J usage is TRBJ1-6, with D unresolved. The CDR3 has 14 amino acids. From germline, CDR1 is MDHEN and CDR2 SYDVKM. The V end was cut by 2 bases, the J end by 6 bases, with 8 bases between. CDR3 residues: CASSLRQINSPLHF. CDR3 coding DNA: TGTGCCAGCAGTTTAAGGCAGATTAATTCACCCCTCCACTTT.

This clonotype has at least ten counts. This chain uses TRBV5-8 with TRBJ2-5; 7 bases fit TRBD2. There are 16 residues in the CDR3. The J segment lost 3 bases and the V segment lost 1 base, leaving 9 bases of the junction unmatched. Germline V CDR1 and CDR2: SGHTS, YDEGEE. The chain's CDR3 is CASSLLVAGGKETQYF. Written as DNA, the CDR3 is TGTGCCAGCAGCTTGTTAGTAGCGGGCGGAAAAGAGACCCAGTACTTC.

This clonotype was detected a few times. The chain is built from TRBV28 and TRBJ2-7; D remains ambiguous. CDR3 length: 13 amino acids. Germline CDR1 reads MDHEN; CDR2 reads SYDVKM. V gave up 1 base and J gave up 4 bases, with 8 bases separating them. Here the CDR3 reads CASSLSPRYEQYF. DNA for the CDR3: TGTGCCAGCAGTTTATCGCCCCGATACGAGCAGTACTTC.

This clonotype appeared many times. This chain uses TRBV24-1 with TRBJ1-5; D gene unclear. The CDR3 has 13 amino acids. Germline-derived CDR1 and CDR2 are KGHDR and SFDVKD. Between the trimmed V and J ends, which lost 4 bases and 5 bases, there was a span of 8 bases. The CDR3 loop reads CATSERTDQPQHF. The CDR3 region has the DNA TGTGCCACCAGTGAACGTACAGATCAGCCCCAGCATTTT.

This clonotype has only a few counts. V gene TRBV12-3 or TRBV12-4 combines with J gene TRBJ1-3; maybe TRBD1 (5 bases). The germline V and J ends were trimmed by 2 bases and 0 bases, with 8 bases remaining between them. The length of the CDR3 is 15 residues. CDR3 nucleotides: TGTGCCAGCAGTTTACCAGGGTACTCTGGAAACACCATATATTTT. This gives the protein CASSLPGYSGNTIYF.

This clonotype appeared a few times. The rearrangement uses TRBV6-2 or TRBV6-3 and TRBJ2-6, with no clear D. CDR3 size: 15 residues. Trimming took 5 bases from V and 2 from J, leaving 10 bases between them. Germline CDR1 is MNHEY and CDR2 is SVGEGT. CDR3 amino acids: CASSKRLAGANVLTF. CDR3 sequence (DNA): TGTGCCAGCAGTAAGAGACTGGCTGGGGCCAACGTCCTGACTTTC.

This clonotype has just a few counts. This chain joins TRBV6-2 or TRBV6-3 and TRBJ2-2; a weak D match, TRBD1 (6 bases). Germline V gene data show CDR1 as MNHEY and CDR2 as SVGEGT. This CDR3 has 13 residues. The germline V and J ends were trimmed by 10 bases and 6 bases, with 15 bases remaining between them. The CDR3 nucleotides read TGTGCCACGCTACGGACAGTCTCCGGGGAGCTGTTTTTT. This encodes CATLRTVSGELFF.

This clonotype has ten or more counts. The genes are TRBV29-1 and TRBJ1-2; D is uncertain. Per the germline V gene, CDR1 is SQVTM and CDR2 is ANQGSEA. Trimming shortened V by 2 bases and J by 14 bases, and 18 bases separated the two germline ends. This CDR3 region has 12 residues. CDR3 DNA sequence: TGCAGCGTTGAAAAAAGTCTGGAGGGCGCTACCTTC. This gives the protein CSVEKSLEGATF.

This clonotype was found a few times. The chain recombines TRBV7-2 with TRBJ2-1, with D perhaps matching TRBD1 or TRBD2 (5 bases each). Germline V gene data show CDR1 as SGHTA and CDR2 as FQGNSA. The CDR3 sequence is 18 residues long. V was pared by 1 base and J by 3 bases, with 19 bases between. The CDR3 nucleotides are TGTGCCAGCAGCTTAGTCCCATTTCGGGACGGCCTCTACAATGAGCAGTTCTTC. Translated, it gives CASSLVPFRDGLYNEQFF.

This chain joins TRBV5-6 and TRBJ1-6; D is ambiguous. This CDR3 has 16 residues. The V end was cut by 5 bases, the J end by 0 bases, with 12 bases between. Germline V lookup: CDR1 SGHDT, CDR2 YYEEEE. As DNA, the CDR3 is TGTGCCAGCAGTTATGCCTTGAGCTCCTATAATTCACCCCTCCACTTT. Translation: CASSYALSSYNSPLHF. Full variable domain (missing parts from reference TRBV5-6 and TRBJ1-6): DAGVTQSPTHLIKTRGQQVTLRCSPKSGHDTVSWYQQALGQGPQFIFQYYEEEERQRGNFPDRFSGHQFPNYSSELNVNALLLGDSALYLCASSYALSSYNSPLHFGNGTRLTVT.